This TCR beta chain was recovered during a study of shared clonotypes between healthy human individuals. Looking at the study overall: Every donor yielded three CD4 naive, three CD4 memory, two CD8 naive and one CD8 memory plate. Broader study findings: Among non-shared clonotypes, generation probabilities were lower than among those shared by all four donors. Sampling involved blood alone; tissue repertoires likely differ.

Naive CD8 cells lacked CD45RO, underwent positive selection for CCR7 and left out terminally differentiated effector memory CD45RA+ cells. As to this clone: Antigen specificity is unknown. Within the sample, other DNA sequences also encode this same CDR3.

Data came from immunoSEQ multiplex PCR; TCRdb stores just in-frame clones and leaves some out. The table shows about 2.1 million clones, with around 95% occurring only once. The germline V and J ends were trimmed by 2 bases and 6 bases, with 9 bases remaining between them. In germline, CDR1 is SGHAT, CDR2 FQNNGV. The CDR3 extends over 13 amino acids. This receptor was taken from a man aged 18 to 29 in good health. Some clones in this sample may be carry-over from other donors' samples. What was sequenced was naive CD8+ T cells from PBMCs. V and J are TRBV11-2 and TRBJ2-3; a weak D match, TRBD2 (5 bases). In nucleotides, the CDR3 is TGTGCCAGCAGCTTAATCCGAGGGGATACGCAGTATTTT. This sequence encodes CASSLIRGDTQYF. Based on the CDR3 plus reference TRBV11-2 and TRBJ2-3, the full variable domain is EAGVAQSPRYKIIEKRQSVAFWCNPISGHATLYWYQQILGQGPKLLIQFQNNGVVDDSQLPKDRFSAERLKGVDSTLKIQPAKLEDSAVYLCASSLIRGDTQYFGPGTRLTVL.